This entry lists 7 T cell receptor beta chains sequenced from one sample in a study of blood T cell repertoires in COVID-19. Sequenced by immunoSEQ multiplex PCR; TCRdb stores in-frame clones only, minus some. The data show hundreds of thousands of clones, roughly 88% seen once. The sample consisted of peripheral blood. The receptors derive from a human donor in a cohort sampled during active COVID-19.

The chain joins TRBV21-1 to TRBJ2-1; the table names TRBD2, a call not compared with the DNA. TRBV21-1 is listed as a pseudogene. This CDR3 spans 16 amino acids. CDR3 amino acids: CASSKGLRTYYNEQFF. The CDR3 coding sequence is TGTGCCAGCAGCAAAGGGTTGAGGACTTATTACAATGAGCAGTTCTTC.

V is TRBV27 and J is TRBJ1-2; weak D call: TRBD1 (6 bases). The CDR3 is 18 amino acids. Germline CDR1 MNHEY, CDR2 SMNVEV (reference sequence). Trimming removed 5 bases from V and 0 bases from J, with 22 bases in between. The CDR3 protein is CASSLAPGQTEPNYGYTF. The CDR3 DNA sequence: TGTGCCAGCAGTCTCGCCCCCGGACAGACCGAACCTAACTATGGCTACACCTTC.

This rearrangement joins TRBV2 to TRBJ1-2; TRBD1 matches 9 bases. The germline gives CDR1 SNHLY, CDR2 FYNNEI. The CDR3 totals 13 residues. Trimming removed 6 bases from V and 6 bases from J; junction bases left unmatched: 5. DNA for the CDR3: TGTGCCAGCAGCCGGGACAGGGAAAATGGCTACACCTTC. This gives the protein CASSRDRENGYTF.

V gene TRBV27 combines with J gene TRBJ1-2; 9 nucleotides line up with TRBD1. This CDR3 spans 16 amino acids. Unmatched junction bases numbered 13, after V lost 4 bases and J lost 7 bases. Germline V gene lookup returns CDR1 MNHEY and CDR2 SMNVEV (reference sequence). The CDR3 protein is CASSSPSRDRARGYTF. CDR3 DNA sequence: TGTGCCAGCAGTTCCCCGTCCCGGGACAGGGCTCGTGGCTACACCTTC.

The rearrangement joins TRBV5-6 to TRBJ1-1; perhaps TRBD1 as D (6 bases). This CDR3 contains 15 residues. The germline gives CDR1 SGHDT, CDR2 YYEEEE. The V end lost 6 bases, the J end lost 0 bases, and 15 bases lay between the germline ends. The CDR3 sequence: CASNLYREMNTEAFF. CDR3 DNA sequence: TGTGCCAGCAATCTGTACAGGGAAATGAACACTGAAGCTTTCTTT.

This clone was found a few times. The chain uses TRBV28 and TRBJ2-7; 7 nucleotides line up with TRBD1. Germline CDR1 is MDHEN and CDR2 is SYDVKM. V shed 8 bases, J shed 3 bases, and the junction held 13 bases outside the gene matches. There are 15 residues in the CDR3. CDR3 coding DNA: TGTGCCAGCGCCAACATCTTAAGGGGGCTCTACGAGCAGTACTTC. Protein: CASANILRGLYEQYF.

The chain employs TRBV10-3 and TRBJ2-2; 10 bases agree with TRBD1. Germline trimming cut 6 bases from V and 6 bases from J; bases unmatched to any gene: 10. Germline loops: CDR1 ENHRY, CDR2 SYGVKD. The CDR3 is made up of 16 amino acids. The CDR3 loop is CAISGTGQGMAGELFF. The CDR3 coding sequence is TGTGCCATCAGCGGAACGGGACAGGGGATGGCCGGGGAGCTGTTTTTT.